This T cell receptor (beta chain) was sequenced during a study of human T cells and chemical hapten exposure. TCRdb recomputed calls from the RACE reads with MiXCR, one row per CDR3 protein. The sample has a few hundred thousand distinct CDR3 sequences, more than 4.5% seen once. Specified time point: patch test 1, 2 weeks after DPC sensitization. The treatment is: therapeutic diphenylcyclopropenone sensitization with weekly scalp DPC. This clonotype showed up many times. The V end lost 3 bases, the J end lost 3 bases, and 13 bases lay between the germline ends. The CDR3 has 14 amino acids. CDR1 SQVTM and CDR2 ANQGSEA come from the germline V gene.

Sample: whole blood, taken in connection with sensitization to the hapten diphenylcyclopropenone (DPC). The V call is TRBV29-1, the J call TRBJ2-3; D is perhaps TRBD2 (6 bases). The receptor was isolated from a woman in her forties or fifties with alopecia areata. Some clones in this sample may be carry-over from other donors' samples. CDR3 in DNA: TGCAGCGTTGATCCGGGGAGGAGGACAGATACGCAGTATTTT. This encodes CSVDPGRRTDTQYF.